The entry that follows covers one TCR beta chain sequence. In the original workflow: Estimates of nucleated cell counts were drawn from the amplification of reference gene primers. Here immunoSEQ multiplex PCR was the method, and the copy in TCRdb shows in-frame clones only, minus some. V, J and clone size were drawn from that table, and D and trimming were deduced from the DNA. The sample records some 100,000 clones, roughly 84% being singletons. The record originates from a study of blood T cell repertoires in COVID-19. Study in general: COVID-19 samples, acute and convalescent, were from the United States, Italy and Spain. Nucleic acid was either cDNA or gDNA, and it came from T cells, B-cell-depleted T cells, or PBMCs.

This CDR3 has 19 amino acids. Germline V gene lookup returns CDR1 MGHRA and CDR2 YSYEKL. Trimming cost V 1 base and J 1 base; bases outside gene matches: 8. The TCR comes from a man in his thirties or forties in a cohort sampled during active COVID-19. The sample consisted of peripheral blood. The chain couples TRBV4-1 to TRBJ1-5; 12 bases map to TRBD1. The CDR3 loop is CASSQVDPGQGASNQPQHF. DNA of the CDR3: TGCGCCAGCAGCCAAGTGGATCCGGGACAGGGGGCGAGCAATCAGCCCCAGCATTTT.